The 19 T cell receptor delta chains listed next were all sequenced from one sample in a study of gamma-delta chains in newborns, infants, children. TCRdb fed the reads into CATT to redo clone calling. The data contain some 4,900 delta-chain clones, approximately 5.2% of them singletons. Sample: blood. The source is a child who was a newborn, infant or young child, either healthy, febrile or measles-vaccinated (not recorded which).

To note about this clone: A read error may explain this, as a much larger clone is one base away. Additional DNA sequences in this sample encode the identical CDR3. The CDR3 reads CACDPLEDSQPRGGPRPTDKLIF. DNA for the CDR3: TGTGCCTGTGACCCGTTGGAAGACTCCCAACCTCGGGGGGGCCCGCGGCCTACCGATAAACTCATCTTT. The chain uses TRDV2 and TRDJ1; D possibly corresponds to TRDD3 (5 bases). The V end lost 3 bases, the J end lost 2 bases, and 39 bases lay between the germline ends. This CDR3 spans 23 amino acids. CDR1 is GEAIGNYY, CDR2 EKD, per germline.

J is TRDJ1 and V is TRDV1; 11 bases match TRDD3. The J gene, absent from TCRdb, was called here by matching the DNA to germline. The CDR3 is made up of 20 amino acids. With 2 bases clipped from V and 0 bases from J, the junction kept 14 bases outside the gene matches. Per the germline V gene, CDR1 is TSWWSYY and CDR2 is QGS. Written as DNA, the CDR3 is TGTGCTCTTGGGGAAAGGGTTTACTGGGGGATAGGACAGTACACCGATAAACTCATCTTT. Protein sequence: CALGERVYWGIGQYTDKLIF.

A remark on this clone: A much larger clone differs by one base, so this may be a read error. The V call is TRDV2, the J call TRDJ3, with 9 bases that match TRDD3. Because TCRdb records no J gene, it was assigned here through a match of the DNA to germline. Germline V gives CDR1 GEAIGNYY, CDR2 EKD. The CDR3 runs to 20 residues. With V trimmed by 5 bases and J by 0 bases, 13 bases remained unmatched. In nucleotides, the CDR3 is TGTGCCTGTGGCTCCGCTCGGGGATACGAAGGCTCCTGGGACACCCGACAGATGTTTTTC. Translation gives CACGSARGYEGSWDTRQMFF.

About this clone itself: Since a much larger clone is just one base distant, this may be a read error. The chain uses TRDV2 and TRDJ1; 7 bases are a match to TRDD3. The CDR3 has 14 residues. Germline lookup yields CDR1 GEAIGNYY and CDR2 EKD. CDR3 sequence (DNA): TGTGCCTGTGACACAGTGGGGGACACCGATAAACGCATCTTT. Its translation: CACDTVGDTDKRIF.

In regard to this clone: A much larger clone lies a single base off, so this may be a read error. The rearrangement links TRDV2 to TRDJ1; D is uncertain. This CDR3 is 15 amino acids long. Germline V gene data show CDR1 as GEAIGNYY and CDR2 as EKD. Trimming left V 3 bases short and J 2 bases short, with 15 bases between. CDR3 nucleotide sequence: TGTGCCTGTGACCCTCCCGTTCACAAGACCGATAAACTCATCTTT. Residues: CACDPPVHKTDKLIF.

By share, this clone ranks as medium-sized. Distinct nucleotide sequences in the sample also encode this CDR3. This sequence joins TRDV2 and TRDJ3, with TRDD3 matching over 10 bases. The V segment lost 2 bases and the J segment 0 bases; nucleotides outside the gene matches: 24. The CDR3 covers 25 residues. Germline-derived CDR1 and CDR2 are GEAIGNYY and EKD. CDR3 sequence: CACDMLEGDTRGTATDSWDTRQMFF. The CDR3 DNA sequence: TGTGCCTGTGACATGCTTGAGGGGGATACGCGCGGCACCGCGACAGACTCCTGGGACACCCGACAGATGTTTTTC.

This clone is medium-sized. This chain joins TRDV1 and TRDJ1, with 12 bases aligning to TRDD3. The J segment lost 5 bases and the V segment lost 2 bases, leaving 12 bases of the junction unmatched. The length of the CDR3 is 18 residues. Germline CDR1 TSWWSYY, CDR2 QGS. CDR3 loop: CALGEFVRVLGDTDKLIF. CDR3 nucleotide sequence: TGTGCTCTTGGGGAATTTGTTCGGGTACTGGGGGATACTGATAAACTCATCTTT.

By share of the sample, this clone is medium-sized. The chain has TRDV2 and TRDJ1; TRDD3 matches at 12 bases. The germline CDR1 and CDR2 sequences are GEAIGNYY and EKD. Trimming cost V 1 base and J 3 bases; bases outside gene matches: 14. The CDR3 spans 19 residues. CDR3 in amino acids: CACDTLGTGGYNIADKLIF. The CDR3 DNA follows: TGTGCCTGTGACACACTCGGTACTGGGGGATACAATATCGCCGATAAACTCATCTTT.

Concerning this clone itself: This may be a read error, as it is one base from a much larger clone. This chain uses TRAV29/DV5 with TRDJ2; D remains ambiguous. Per germline, CDR1 NSMFDY and CDR2 ISSIKDK. The germline V and J ends were trimmed by 2 bases and 0 bases, with 8 bases remaining between them. The CDR3 is 14 residues long. The CDR3 DNA reads TGTGCAGCAAGGCTTTTAGCTTTGACAGCACAACTCTTCTTT. This codes for CAARLLALTAQLFF. The whole variable domain, filled in from reference TRAV29/DV5 and TRDJ2, reads DQQVKQNSPSLSVQEGRISILNCDYTNSMFDYFLWYKKYPAEGPTFLISISSIKDKNEDGRFTVFLNKSAKHLSLHIVPSQPGDSAVYFCAARLLALTAQLFFGKGTQLIVEP.

This clone turned up a few times. Other DNA sequences from this sample encode an identical CDR3 as well. The chain links TRDV2 to TRDJ1; TRDD3 agrees at 13 bases. The V and J ends lost 0 bases and 3 bases, in that order; junction bases with no gene match: 27. This CDR3 is built from 24 residues. Germline-derived CDR1 and CDR2 are GEAIGNYY and EKD. The CDR3 reads CACDTGAQNLSVLGDTRVADKLIF. CDR3 sequence (DNA): TGTGCCTGTGACACCGGGGCCCAAAACCTATCCGTACTGGGGGATACGCGTGTCGCCGATAAACTCATCTTT.

The V gene is TRDV1, the J gene TRDJ1, with 13 bases fitting TRDD3. CDR3 length: 27 residues. From germline, CDR1 is TSWWSYY and CDR2 QGS. V dropped 5 bases and J dropped 0; count of bases not matched to a gene: 36. CDR3 nucleotide sequence: TGTGCTCTTGGGATCCCCTCTTCCTACGGGAAGCTCCTACGATACTGGGGGATACGCTCGTACACCGATAAACTCATCTTT. Protein sequence: CALGIPSSYGKLLRYWGIRSYTDKLIF.

To note about this clone: This may be a read error, as it is one base from a much larger clone. The chain uses TRDV2 and TRDJ1; 9 bases match TRDD3. Germline values: CDR1 GEAIGNYY, CDR2 EKD. The CDR3 contains 14 residues. The CDR3 region is CACGTLGDTDKLIF. CDR3 nucleotide sequence: TGTGCCTGTGGCACCCTGGGGGATACCGATAAACTCATCTTT.

Remarks on this clone: A much larger clone lies one base from this, so it may be a read error. The sample contains more than one DNA sequence encoding this CDR3. The chain carries TRDV2 and TRDJ1; TRDD3 matches 8 bases. V lost 1 base, J lost 0 bases, and 9 bases stayed unmatched. Per germline, CDR1 GEAIGNYY and CDR2 EKD. The CDR3 consists of 17 residues. As DNA, the CDR3 is TGTGCCTGTGACACGGTGCTGGGGGAAAAGTACACCGATAAACTCATCTTT. Protein sequence: CACDTVLGEKYTDKLIF.

By share, this clone counts as medium-sized. This sequence joins TRDV2 and TRDJ3; 11 nucleotides agree with TRDD3. The CDR3 is 19 amino acids. Per germline, CDR1 GEAIGNYY and CDR2 EKD. The J segment lost 2 bases and the V segment lost 3 bases, leaving 8 bases of the junction unmatched. CDR3 sequence reads: CACDQLGDKKPWDTRQMFF. CDR3 bases: TGTGCCTGTGACCAACTGGGGGATAAAAAGCCCTGGGACACCCGACAGATGTTTTTC.

The V call is TRDV2, the J call TRDJ3; TRDD3 matches 8 bases. V was pared by 0 bases and J by 0 bases, with 12 bases of the junction left unmatched. The CDR3 runs 21 residues. Per the germline V gene, CDR1 is GEAIGNYY and CDR2 is EKD. CDR3 nucleotide sequence: TGTGCCTGTGACACCGCAATACTGGGGGGCTACAGCTCCTGGGACACCCGACAGATGTTTTTC. Its translation is CACDTAILGGYSSWDTRQMFF.

With regard to this clone: With a much larger clone just one base away, this may be a read error. This same CDR3 is encoded by further DNA sequences in the sample. The rearrangement joins TRDV2 to TRDJ1, with 7 bases lining up with TRDD3. Germline V lookup: CDR1 GEAIGNYY, CDR2 EKD. Unmatched junction bases numbered 18, after V lost 0 bases and J lost 0 bases. This CDR3 has 20 residues. CDR3 amino acids: CACDTGTLGIPGTYTDKLIF. The CDR3 DNA reads TGTGCCTGTGACACCGGGACACTGGGGATTCCAGGAACATACACCGATAAACTCATCTTT.

By its share, this clone is medium-sized. The chain couples TRDV2 to TRDJ1; 9 positions agree with TRDD3. Trimming at V came to 2 bases and at J to 0 bases, leaving 12 bases not matched to a gene. The CDR3 length is 18 residues. CDR1 and CDR2 (germline): GEAIGNYY, EKD. The chain's CDR3 is CACDRVSGGSTYTDKLIF. CDR3 in DNA: TGTGCCTGTGACAGAGTATCTGGGGGATCCACGTACACCGATAAACTCATCTTT.

By sample fraction, this clone is medium-sized (0.01 to 0.1%). This CDR3 reads CACDALGDEVTDKLIF. In DNA form, the CDR3 reads TGTGCCTGTGACGCCCTGGGGGATGAAGTCACCGATAAACTCATCTTT. V usage is TRDV2 and J usage is TRDJ1, with 9 bases identical to TRDD3. The CDR3 extends over 16 amino acids. The germline CDR1 and CDR2 sequences are GEAIGNYY and EKD. The V gene end was trimmed by 3 bases and the J gene end by 1 base; junction bases not matched to a gene: 8.

A note on this clone: A much larger clone lies one base from this, so it may be a read error. This sequence joins TRDV2 and TRDJ1, with 10 bases identical to TRDD3. The J segment lost 2 bases and the V segment lost 5 bases, leaving 4 bases of the junction unmatched. Germline V lookup: CDR1 GEAIGNYY, CDR2 EKD. This CDR3 is built from 14 residues. Written as DNA, the CDR3 is TGTGCCTGTGTCACACTGGGGGATACCGATAAACTCATCTTT. It translates to CACVTLGDTDKLIF.